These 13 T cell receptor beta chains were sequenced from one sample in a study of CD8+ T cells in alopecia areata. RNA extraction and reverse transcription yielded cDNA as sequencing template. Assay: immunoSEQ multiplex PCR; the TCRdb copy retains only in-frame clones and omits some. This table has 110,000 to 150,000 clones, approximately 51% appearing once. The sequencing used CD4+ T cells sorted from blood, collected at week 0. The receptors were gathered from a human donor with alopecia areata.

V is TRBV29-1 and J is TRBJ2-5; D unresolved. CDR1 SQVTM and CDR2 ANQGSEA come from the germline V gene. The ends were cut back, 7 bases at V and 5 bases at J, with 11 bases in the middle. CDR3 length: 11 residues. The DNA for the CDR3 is TGCAGCGCTGGGGATGGCGAGACCCAGTACTTC. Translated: CSAGDGETQYF. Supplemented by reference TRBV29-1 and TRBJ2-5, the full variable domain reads SAVISQKPSRDICQRGTSLTIQCQVDSQVTMMFWYRQQPGQSLTLIATANQGSEATYESGFVIDKFPISRPNLTFSTLTVSNMSPEDSSIYLCSAGDGETQYFGPGTRLLVL.

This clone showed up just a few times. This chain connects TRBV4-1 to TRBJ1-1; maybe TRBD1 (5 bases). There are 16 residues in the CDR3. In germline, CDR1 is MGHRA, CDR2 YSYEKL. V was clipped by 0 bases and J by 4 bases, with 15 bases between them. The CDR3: CASSQDRDAGITEAFF. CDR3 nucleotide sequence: TGCGCCAGCAGCCAAGATCGGGATGCAGGGATCACTGAAGCTTTCTTT.

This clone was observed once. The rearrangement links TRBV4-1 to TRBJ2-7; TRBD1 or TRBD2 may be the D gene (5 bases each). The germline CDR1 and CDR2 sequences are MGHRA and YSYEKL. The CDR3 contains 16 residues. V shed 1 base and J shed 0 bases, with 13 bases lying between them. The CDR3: CASSQGPGRSSYEQYF. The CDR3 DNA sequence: TGCGCCAGCAGCCAAGGTCCGGGGCGTAGCTCCTACGAGCAGTACTTC.

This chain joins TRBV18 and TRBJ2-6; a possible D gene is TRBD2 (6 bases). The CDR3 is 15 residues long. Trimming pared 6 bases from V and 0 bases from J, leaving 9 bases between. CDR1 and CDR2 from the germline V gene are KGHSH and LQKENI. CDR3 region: CASSPDYSGANVLTF. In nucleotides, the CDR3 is TGTGCCAGCTCGCCGGACTACTCTGGGGCCAACGTCCTGACTTTC. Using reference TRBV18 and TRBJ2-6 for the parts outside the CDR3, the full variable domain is NAGVMQNPRHLVRRRGQEARLRCSPMKGHSHVYWYRQLPEEGLKFMVYLQKENIIDESGMPKERFSAEFPKEGPSILRIQQVVRGDSAAYFCASSPDYSGANVLTFGAGSRLTVL.

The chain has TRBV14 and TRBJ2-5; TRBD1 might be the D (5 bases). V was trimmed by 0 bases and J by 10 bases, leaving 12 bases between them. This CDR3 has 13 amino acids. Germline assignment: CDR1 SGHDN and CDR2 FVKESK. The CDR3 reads CASSQDWAGNQYF. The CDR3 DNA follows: TGTGCCAGCAGCCAAGACTGGGCAGGGAACCAGTACTTC.

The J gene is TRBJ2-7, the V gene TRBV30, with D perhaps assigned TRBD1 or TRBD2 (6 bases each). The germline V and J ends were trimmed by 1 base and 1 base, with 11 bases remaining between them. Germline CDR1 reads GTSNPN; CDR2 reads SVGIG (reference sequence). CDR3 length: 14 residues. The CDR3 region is CAWSAGGMSYEQYF. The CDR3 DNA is TGTGCCTGGAGTGCCGGGGGCATGTCCTACGAGCAGTACTTC.

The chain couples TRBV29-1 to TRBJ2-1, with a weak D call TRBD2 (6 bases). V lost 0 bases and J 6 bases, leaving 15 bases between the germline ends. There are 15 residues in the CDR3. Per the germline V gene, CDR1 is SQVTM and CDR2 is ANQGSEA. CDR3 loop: CSVEDRLARRNEQFF. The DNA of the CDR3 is TGCAGCGTTGAAGATCGGCTAGCGAGACGCAATGAGCAGTTCTTC.

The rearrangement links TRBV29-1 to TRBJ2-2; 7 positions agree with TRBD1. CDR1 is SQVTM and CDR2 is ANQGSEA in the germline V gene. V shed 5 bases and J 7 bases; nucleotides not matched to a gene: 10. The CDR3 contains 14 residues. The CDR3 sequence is CSVLGQSVNGELFF. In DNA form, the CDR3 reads TGCAGCGTTTTGGGACAGTCCGTTAACGGGGAGCTGTTTTTT.

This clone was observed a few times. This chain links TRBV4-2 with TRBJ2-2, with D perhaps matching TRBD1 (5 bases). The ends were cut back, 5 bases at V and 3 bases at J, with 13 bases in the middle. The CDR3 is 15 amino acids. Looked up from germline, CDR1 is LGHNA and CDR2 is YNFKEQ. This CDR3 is CASSRILGDTGELFF. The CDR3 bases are TGTGCCAGCAGCAGAATTTTAGGGGACACCGGGGAGCTGTTTTTT.

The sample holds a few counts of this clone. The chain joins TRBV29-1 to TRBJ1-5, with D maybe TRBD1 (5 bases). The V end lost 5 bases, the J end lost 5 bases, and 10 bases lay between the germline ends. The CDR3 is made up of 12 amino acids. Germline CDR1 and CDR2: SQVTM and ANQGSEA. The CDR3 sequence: CSVRQGDQPQHF. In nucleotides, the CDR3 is TGCAGCGTTCGTCAGGGAGATCAGCCCCAGCATTTT.

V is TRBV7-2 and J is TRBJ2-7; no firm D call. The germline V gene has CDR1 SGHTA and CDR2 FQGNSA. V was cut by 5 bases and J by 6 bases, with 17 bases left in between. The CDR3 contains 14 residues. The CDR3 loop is CASSTSGTIGEQYF. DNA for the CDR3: TGTGCCAGCAGCACCTCGGGCACGATTGGCGAGCAGTACTTC.

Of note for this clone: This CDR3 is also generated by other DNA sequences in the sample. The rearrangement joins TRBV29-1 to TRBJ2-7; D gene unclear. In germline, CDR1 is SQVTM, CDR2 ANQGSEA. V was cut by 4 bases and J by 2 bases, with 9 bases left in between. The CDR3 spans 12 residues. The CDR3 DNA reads TGCAGCGTTGGGACCGGACCCTACGAGCAGTACTTC. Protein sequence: CSVGTGPYEQYF.

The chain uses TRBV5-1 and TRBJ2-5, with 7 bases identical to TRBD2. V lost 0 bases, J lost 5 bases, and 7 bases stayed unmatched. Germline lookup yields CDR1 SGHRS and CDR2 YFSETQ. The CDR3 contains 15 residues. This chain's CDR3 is CASSLDSGSGETQYF. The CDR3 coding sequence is TGCGCCAGCAGCTTGGATAGCGGGTCGGGGGAGACCCAGTACTTC.